Presented here are 18 T cell receptor beta chains from one specimen sequenced in a study of blood T cell repertoires in COVID-19. Assay: immunoSEQ multiplex PCR; the TCRdb copy retains only in-frame clones and omits some. This table has about 180,000 clones, about 79% appearing once. The specimen sequenced was PBMCs or T cells enriched from blood (not recorded which). The receptors stem from a man aged 50-59 years who had recovered from COVID-19.

The rearrangement links TRBV30 to TRBJ1-6; no clear D gene. The CDR3 runs 13 residues. V lost 8 bases to trimming and J lost 6 bases, with 14 bases between them. CDR1 is GTSNPN, CDR2 SVGIG, per germline (reference sequence). This CDR3 reads CANRGFGNSPLHF. The CDR3 DNA follows: TGTGCCAACAGAGGGTTCGGTAATTCACCCCTCCACTTT.

The chain links TRBV6-2 or TRBV6-3 to TRBJ1-2; TRBD1 agrees at 7 bases. The germline gives CDR1 MNHEY, CDR2 SVGEGT. The CDR3 has 18 amino acids. With V trimmed by 6 bases and J by 4 bases, 20 bases remained unmatched. The CDR3 sequence: CASSQAHITKGAGYGYTF. CDR3 bases: TGTGCCAGCAGCCAGGCCCATATCACCAAGGGGGCCGGCTATGGCTACACCTTC.

This chain uses TRBV6-5 with TRBJ1-1; no clear D. Germline V gene sequence: CDR1 MNHEY, CDR2 SVGAGI. The CDR3 has 12 amino acids. Trimming left V 7 bases short and J 11 bases short, with 17 bases between. CDR3 nucleotides: TGTGCCAGCATTATGGGGATGGGAGAGGCTTTCTTT. Residues: CASIMGMGEAFF.

This chain joins TRBV3-1 (or the pseudogene TRBV3-2) and TRBJ1-6; 8 bases are a match to TRBD1. The V segment lost 3 bases and the J segment 7 bases; nucleotides outside the gene matches: 11. This CDR3 spans 17 amino acids. Germline loops: CDR1 LGHDT, CDR2 YNNKEL (reference sequence). This CDR3 reads CASSHGRPGGRNSPLHF. CDR3 in DNA: TGTGCCAGCAGCCACGGCCGTCCAGGGGGCAGAAATTCACCCCTCCACTTT.

The chain employs TRBV6-4 and TRBJ2-1, with 7 bases identical to TRBD1. The CDR3 runs 14 residues. V trimming: 6 bases; J trimming: 0 bases; junction bases outside the gene matches: 2. Germline values: CDR1 MRHNA, CDR2 SNTAGT. The CDR3 here is CASSRDSSYNEQFF. The CDR3 nucleotides read TGTGCCAGCAGCCGGGACAGCTCCTACAATGAGCAGTTCTTC.

CDR3 bases: TGTGCCATCAGGGATCTGGGGGGGCCCAATGACAATGAGCAGTTCTTC. This gives the protein CAIRDLGGPNDNEQFF. The J gene is TRBJ2-1, the V gene TRBV10-3, with D perhaps TRBD2 (7 bases). V was cut by 6 bases and J by 5 bases, with 20 bases left in between. The CDR3 has 16 amino acids. The germline V gene has CDR1 ENHRY and CDR2 SYGVKD.

The V and J genes are TRBV7-9 and TRBJ1-1, with D hard to call. Germline V CDR1 and CDR2: SEHNR, FQNEAQ (reference sequence). V lost 2 bases, J lost 8 bases, and 3 bases lay in between. This CDR3 is built from 10 residues. In nucleotides, the CDR3 is TGTGCCAGCAGCTTACAGGAAGCTTTCTTT. Amino acid sequence: CASSLQEAFF.

The chain links TRBV3-1 (or the pseudogene TRBV3-2) to TRBJ2-1; possibly TRBD2 for D (7 bases). This CDR3 contains 15 residues. CDR1 is LGHDT, CDR2 YNNKEL, per germline (reference sequence). V was trimmed by 0 bases and J by 6 bases, leaving 12 bases between them. CDR3 nucleotide sequence: TGTGCCAGCAGCCAAGATGCGGGGGCCAGCAATGAGCAGTTCTTC. Translation: CASSQDAGASNEQFF.

The chain couples TRBV5-1 to TRBJ1-6, with 7 nucleotides matching TRBD1. J gave up 9 bases and V 4 bases, and 7 bases lay outside the gene matches. CDR3 size: 14 residues. The germline V gene has CDR1 SGHRS and CDR2 YFSETQ. The CDR3 bases are TGCGCCAGCAGCCTCGGAGGGGGCGGTTCACCCCTCCACTTT. This encodes CASSLGGGGSPLHF.

This clone was observed once. This rearrangement joins TRBV30 to TRBJ2-7, with D perhaps TRBD1 (6 bases). V was cut by 8 bases and J by 3 bases, with 17 bases left in between. The V gene's germline CDR1 is GTSNPN and CDR2 SVGIG (reference sequence). The CDR3 is 13 amino acids. This chain's CDR3 is CAGRARGLYEQYF. In DNA, the CDR3 is TGTGCCGGCCGGGCCAGGGGCCTCTACGAGCAGTACTTC.

This clone was counted between two and nine times. The V and J genes are TRBV5-1 and TRBJ2-1; TRBD2 agrees at 13 bases. V trimming: 4 bases; J trimming: 8 bases; junction bases outside the gene matches: 6. Germline loops: CDR1 SGHRS, CDR2 YFSETQ. This CDR3 region has 15 residues. In DNA, the CDR3 is TGCGCCAGCAGCGCGGGGACTAGCGGGGTGGATGAGCAGTTCTTC. Translation: CASSAGTSGVDEQFF. The complete variable domain, with remaining parts taken from reference TRBV5-1 and TRBJ2-1, reads KAGVTQTPRYLIKTRGQQVTLSCSPISGHRSVSWYQQTPGQGLQFLFEYFSETQRNKGNFPGRFSGRQFSNSRSEMNVSTLELGDSALYLCASSAGTSGVDEQFFGPGTRLTVL.

J is TRBJ1-1 and V is TRBV19, with 8 bases aligning to TRBD1. This CDR3 has 14 amino acids. Germline V lookup: CDR1 LNHDA, CDR2 SQIVND (reference sequence). With 1 base clipped from V and 11 bases from J, the junction kept 9 bases outside the gene matches. The CDR3 loop is CASSIGTGPNYAFF. CDR3 coding DNA: TGTGCCAGTAGTATAGGGACAGGGCCAAATTACGCTTTCTTT. Combining the CDR3 with reference TRBV19 and TRBJ1-1 gives the whole variable domain DGGITQSPKYLFRKEGQNVTLSCEQNLNHDAMYWYRQDPGQGLRLIYYSQIVNDFQKGDIAEGYSVSREKKESFPLTVTSAQKNPTAFYLCASSIGTGPNYAFFGQGTRLTVV.

V usage is TRBV30 and J usage is TRBJ1-4, with TRBD1 identical over 8 bases. The CDR3 is made up of 15 amino acids. The germline CDR1 and CDR2 sequences are GTSNPN and SVGIG (reference sequence). J was trimmed by 0 bases and V by 4 bases; bases with no gene match: 4. The CDR3 coding sequence is TGTGCCTGGACGGCAGGGGGCACAACTAATGAAAAACTGTTTTTT. Encoded protein: CAWTAGGTTNEKLFF.

The J gene is TRBJ2-3, the V gene TRBV6-5, with 11 bases identical to TRBD2. This CDR3 has 15 residues. With 7 bases clipped from V and 2 bases from J, the junction kept 5 bases outside the gene matches. Germline assignment: CDR1 MNHEY and CDR2 SVGAGI. The CDR3 spells CASTFSGGATDTQYF. CDR3 sequence (DNA): TGTGCCAGCACTTTTAGCGGGGGGGCCACAGATACGCAGTATTTT.

The chain is built from TRBV6-5 and TRBJ1-4, with 7 bases that match TRBD1. The germline gives CDR1 MNHEY, CDR2 SVGAGI. There are 15 residues in the CDR3. The V segment lost 6 bases and the J segment 0 bases; nucleotides outside the gene matches: 4. The CDR3 DNA reads as TGTGCCAGCAGAACCCAGGGGGCAACTAATGAAAAACTGTTTTTT. Amino acid sequence: CASRTQGATNEKLFF.

The chain recombines TRBV30 with TRBJ2-7; 11 bases match TRBD1. The germline CDR1 and CDR2 sequences are GTSNPN and SVGIG (reference sequence). V was pared by 3 bases and J by 4 bases, with 5 bases of the junction left unmatched. The CDR3 has 14 amino acids. The DNA of the CDR3 is TGTGCCTGGAGGGGACAGGGGGTGTTATACGAGCAGTACTTC. It encodes CAWRGQGVLYEQYF.

The rearrangement links TRBV2 to TRBJ1-1; no reliable D call. CDR3 length: 14 residues. From germline, CDR1 is SNHLY and CDR2 FYNNEI. Trimming shortened V by 3 bases and J by 5 bases, and 13 bases separated the two germline ends. The CDR3 sequence: CASSEARQSTEAFF. Here the CDR3 DNA reads TGTGCCAGCAGTGAGGCGAGACAATCTACTGAAGCTTTCTTT.

This chain connects TRBV5-6 to TRBJ2-7; D is possibly TRBD1 (6 bases). CDR1 and CDR2 (germline): SGHDT, YYEEEE. This CDR3 has 14 amino acids. V lost 0 bases and J 3 bases, leaving 10 bases between the germline ends. CDR3 nucleotides: TGTGCCAGCAGCTTGGTGGACAGAAACTACGAGCAGTACTTC. It specifies CASSLVDRNYEQYF.